This T cell receptor beta chain was recorded in a study of cytomegalovirus exposure and HLA in healthy donors. Study-level information: Drawn from HLA-typed donors, 83 million or so unique TCRs were held in an early data release.

Regarding this clone: As yet, its antigen is unknown.

Study-wide results and limits: It was reported in a later analysis that an Asian-associated ancestry cluster showed fewer N-insertions than the roughly 670-donor mean. For most TCR beta V segments, an earlier analysis put the productive rate at about 87% or about 30% of the time.

The PCR had 60 Vbeta and 13 Jbeta primers. Using immunoSEQ multiplex PCR, the repertoire was profiled, and TCRdb retains in-frame clones only, with some absent. The data show tens of thousands of clones, with roughly 65% seen just once and more than 2% held by the top ten. This TCR was recovered from a woman in her twenties or thirties in good health and CMV-seronegative. Material for sequencing was PBMCs.

CDR3 loop: CASSQGVSYNSPLHF. The CDR3, as DNA: TGTGCCAGCAGCCAGGGGGTCTCCTATAATTCACCCCTCCACTTT. This chain connects TRBV2 to TRBJ1-6; 7 bases are shared with TRBD1. The germline CDR1 and CDR2 sequences are SNHLY and FYNNEI. V lost 6 bases, J lost 0 bases, and 2 bases stayed unmatched. The CDR3 runs 15 residues.